This T cell receptor beta chain was obtained from a study of shared clonotypes between healthy human individuals. General study findings and limits: With a few donors compared, approximately 5% of naive CD4 clonotypes were shared.

Points on this clone: What it binds is unknown.

V gave up 4 bases and J gave up 0 bases, with 13 bases separating them. CDR3 length: 16 residues. Germline V gives CDR1 MNHNS, CDR2 SASEGT. Libraries were prepared by immunoSEQ multiplex PCR; TCRdb keeps only in-frame clonotypes and omits some of them. The sample includes fewer than 2.5 million clones, 80% to 95% seen only once; the top ten take 0.36%. Sequencing input: naive CD4+ T cells from PBMCs. Subset meaning: CD45RA+ positively selected. V usage is TRBV6-1 and J usage is TRBJ2-1; the D gene is possibly TRBD2 (5 bases). The sequence was collected from a man between 18 and 35 years old in good health. Some clones in this sample may be carry-over from other donors' samples. CDR3 DNA sequence: TGTGCCAGCAGTGCCCTAACTAGGAGCTCCTACAATGAGCAGTTCTTC. It encodes CASSALTRSSYNEQFF.